This record covers a single T cell receptor beta chain. Its antigen is unidentified. Germline lookup yields CDR1 ENHRY and CDR2 SYGVKD. Trimming cost V 4 bases and J 3 bases, with 6 bases left between them. The CDR3 sequence is 13 residues long. The data originate from a study of cytomegalovirus exposure and HLA in healthy donors. Points from the study as a whole: A few chains tied to CMV proved CMV antigen-specific in vitro. Later analysis associated a missense DCLRE1C variant with TCR beta V- and J-gene trimming. Some V segments (TRBV6-2 and TRBV6-3 among them) were excluded as indistinguishable.

In the PCR, 60 Vbeta and 13 Jbeta primers were used. The method was immunoSEQ multiplex PCR; TCRdb's version includes in-frame clones alone and lacks a portion of them. Of under 150,000 clones listed, around three quarters were seen once; the top ten hold 6.2%. What was sequenced was PBMCs. The sequence came from a middle-aged woman in good health and CMV-seropositive. This rearrangement joins TRBV10-3 to TRBJ2-2; D gene ambiguous. The CDR3 is CAISARDTGELFF. CDR3 in DNA: TGTGCCATCAGTGCGCGCGACACCGGGGAGCTGTTTTTT.